This entry features one T cell receptor beta chain sequence. Only in-frame clones appear in the TCRdb table, and some are missing; sequencing was by immunoSEQ multiplex PCR. The sample yields fewer than 1 million clones, 90% to 97% seen once. These data originate in a study of shared clonotypes between healthy human individuals. CDR1 and CDR2 from the germline V gene are MDHEN and SYDVKM. Trimming left V 7 bases short and J 3 bases short, with 16 bases between. This CDR3 comprises 14 residues. Cells designated naive CD8 were CD45RO-negative and were positively selected for CCR7, with terminally differentiated effector memory CD45RA+ cells excluded. Each donor was a Caucasian adult residing in Nashville, Tennessee.

The chain has TRBV28 and TRBJ2-7; D is uncertain. The TCR sequence derives from a man between 25 and 39 years old in good health. Sequencing used naive CD8+ T cells sorted from blood. CDR3 DNA sequence: TGTGCCAGCAAGATCCTCCTTGGGGACTACGAGCAGTACTTC. This sequence encodes CASKILLGDYEQYF.